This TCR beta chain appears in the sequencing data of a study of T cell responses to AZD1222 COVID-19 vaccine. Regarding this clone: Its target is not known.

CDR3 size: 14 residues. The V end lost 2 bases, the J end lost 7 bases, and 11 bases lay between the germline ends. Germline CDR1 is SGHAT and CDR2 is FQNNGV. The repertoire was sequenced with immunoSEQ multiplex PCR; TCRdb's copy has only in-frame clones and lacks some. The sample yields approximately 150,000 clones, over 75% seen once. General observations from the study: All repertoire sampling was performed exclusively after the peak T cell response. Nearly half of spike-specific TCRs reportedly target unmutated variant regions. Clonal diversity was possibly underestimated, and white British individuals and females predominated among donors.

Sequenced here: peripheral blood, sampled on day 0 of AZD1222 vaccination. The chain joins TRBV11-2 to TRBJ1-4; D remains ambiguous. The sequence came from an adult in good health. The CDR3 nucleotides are TGTGCCAGCAGCTTAAGGCTGGCCCGTGAAAAACTGTTTTTT. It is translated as CASSLRLAREKLFF.